This T cell receptor beta chain stems from a study of control samples from healthy donors and cancer patients. The trim removed 2 bases at V and 7 bases at J, leaving 6 bases unmatched. This CDR3 spans 13 amino acids. The V gene's germline CDR1 is SGHRS and CDR2 YFSETQ. Libraries were prepared by immunoSEQ multiplex PCR; TCRdb keeps only in-frame clonotypes and omits some of them. The sample carries about 120,000 clones, about 93% recorded once. The sequence came from a man aged 35 to 55 in good health. The sequencing sample was made of blood. The V call is TRBV5-1, the J call TRBJ2-7, with 7 bases fitting TRBD2. In DNA, the CDR3 is TGCGCCAGCAGCTTAACAGGACTAGGTGAGCAGTACTTC. Its translation is CASSLTGLGEQYF.